The entry below describes one T cell receptor (beta chain). One junction end does not reproduce the germline sequence, and a read error may be involved. A multiplex PCR was run with 60 Vbeta primers and 13 Jbeta primers. This table comes from immunoSEQ multiplex PCR, and its TCRdb copy is limited to in-frame clones, with some not included. This table holds roughly 120,000 clones. This sample was included in a study of cytomegalovirus exposure and HLA in healthy donors. The CDR3 length is 13 residues. The germline V gene has CDR1 KGHSH and CDR2 LQKENI. The chain is built from TRBV18 and TRBJ2-7; D may be TRBD1 (5 bases). Sequences were obtained from PBMCs. The receptor was derived from a man aged 25-45 years in good health and CMV-seronegative. This chain's CDR3 is CASSSPDTYEQYF. The DNA for the CDR3 is TGTGCCAGCTCATCACCGGACACATACGAGCAGTACTTC.